One and the same sample provided the 10 T cell receptor beta chains below, sequenced in a study of vaccination effects on CD4 cells after COVID-19. The method was immunoSEQ multiplex PCR; TCRdb's version includes in-frame clones alone and lacks a portion of them. The table lists fewer than 55,000 clones, about four fifths of them singletons, with 5% to 7% in the top ten. Before sequencing, viral peptide pools were used by the ViraFEST assay to expand antigen-specific CD4+ T cells. Cells that had been cultured for less than eleven days were the source of isolated CD4+ T cells. Recipients of the vaccine had no prior SARS-CoV-2 infection and negative nucleocapsid antibodies. These receptors have no identified antigens. The sample was CD4+ T cells from PBMCs cultured with HCoV-OC43 spike peptides, taken before COVID-19 vaccination. This sample's subset: HCoV-OC43 spike overlapping peptide pool stimulation. The receptors stem from a human donor who received a COVID-19 vaccine.

This clone was counted a single time. The rearrangement joins TRBV5-1 to TRBJ2-5; 7 bases match TRBD2. The CDR3 consists of 17 residues. The junction had 9 bases not matched to a gene; V was cut back by 0 bases and J by 1 base. Germline-derived CDR1 and CDR2 are SGHRS and YFSETQ. DNA of the CDR3: TGCGCCAGCAGCTTGGTTGTCGGGGGGTCCCCCCAAGAGACCCAGTACTTC. It encodes CASSLVVGGSPQETQYF.

The CDR3 DNA reads TGTGCCAGCAGCTCGCCGGGACAGGGTAACATTCAGTACTTC. Protein: CASSSPGQGNIQYF. V is TRBV11-3 and J is TRBJ2-4; TRBD1 matches at 9 bases. The CDR3 loop spans 14 amino acids. The germline gives CDR1 SGHNT, CDR2 YENEEA. The ends lost 4 bases at V and 7 bases at J; junction bases unmatched: 5.

The V and J genes are TRBV5-1 and TRBJ2-3, with D possibly called TRBD1 or TRBD2 (5 bases each). This CDR3 is 13 amino acids long. Germline V gene sequence: CDR1 SGHRS, CDR2 YFSETQ. V gave up 6 bases and J gave up 1 base, with 9 bases separating them. In DNA form, the CDR3 reads TGCGCCAGCACCCTGGGGGGCACAGATACGCAGTATTTT. Translated: CASTLGGTDTQYF.

The chain couples TRBV19 to TRBJ1-1; D is possibly TRBD1 (6 bases). Germline assignment: CDR1 LNHDA and CDR2 SQIVND (reference sequence). The CDR3 length is 14 residues. V gave up 8 bases and J gave up 1 base, with 14 bases separating them. The CDR3: CASRSGAANTEAFF. In DNA form, the CDR3 reads TGTGCCAGTCGATCAGGGGCGGCGAACACTGAAGCTTTCTTT.

The chain is built from TRBV2 and TRBJ2-2; D possibly corresponds to TRBD2 (6 bases). The germline CDR1 and CDR2 sequences are SNHLY and FYNNEI. Trimming cost V 7 bases and J 1 base, with 13 bases left between them. The CDR3 is 15 residues long. The CDR3 loop reads CASKVFGGNTGELFF. The CDR3 DNA follows: TGTGCCAGCAAGGTTTTCGGGGGGAACACCGGGGAGCTGTTTTTT. Full variable domain (outside the CDR3, taken from reference TRBV2 and TRBJ2-2): EPEVTQTPSHQVTQMGQEVILRCVPISNHLYFYWYRQILGQKVEFLVSFYNNEISEKSEIFDDQFSVERPDGSNFTLKIRSTKLEDSAMYFCASKVFGGNTGELFFGEGSRLTVL.

This clone is termed medium-sized. The chain employs TRBV7-2 and TRBJ1-2, with 7 bases aligning to TRBD1. Germline values: CDR1 SGHTA, CDR2 FQGNSA. The V segment lost 4 bases and the J segment 6 bases; nucleotides outside the gene matches: 8. CDR3 length equals 14 residues. CDR3 sequence reads: CASSSYETGNGYTF. Written as DNA, the CDR3 is TGTGCCAGCAGCTCCTACGAGACAGGGAATGGCTACACCTTC.

This chain uses TRBV6-5 with TRBJ1-4; D gene ambiguous. Per the germline V gene, CDR1 is MNHEY and CDR2 is SVGAGI. The CDR3 sequence is 14 residues long. Trimming stripped 6 bases from V and 0 bases from J, with 8 bases between. The CDR3: CASRPGPTNEKLFF. The DNA for the CDR3 is TGTGCCAGCAGACCGGGCCCAACTAATGAAAAACTGTTTTTT.

This chain joins TRBV19 and TRBJ1-2; maybe TRBD1 (6 bases). Germline V CDR1 and CDR2: LNHDA, SQIVND (reference sequence). The CDR3 covers 15 residues. The V end lost 7 bases, the J end lost 3 bases, and 18 bases lay between the germline ends. DNA of the CDR3: TGTGCCAGTATCAAAGAGGGGGGCAGGGACTATGGCTACACCTTC. Protein sequence: CASIKEGGRDYGYTF.

This chain links TRBV19 with TRBJ2-3; 10 positions match TRBD1. Germline loops: CDR1 LNHDA, CDR2 SQIVND (reference sequence). Trimming took 5 bases from V and 11 from J; bases not matched to a gene: 7. The CDR3 is 13 residues long. For the CDR3, the DNA is TGTGCCAGTAGTTCAGACAGGGGGCTTATGCAGTATTTT. It specifies CASSSDRGLMQYF.

This chain links TRBV6-5 with TRBJ1-6; 9 positions match TRBD1. From germline, CDR1 is MNHEY and CDR2 SVGAGI. The J segment lost 6 bases and the V segment lost 6 bases, leaving 6 bases of the junction unmatched. This CDR3 comprises 15 residues. CDR3 coding DNA: TGTGCCAGCAGACCCCGGGACAGGGCTAATTCACCCCTCCACTTT. Translating it yields CASRPRDRANSPLHF.